This T cell receptor beta chain derives from a study of cytomegalovirus exposure and HLA in healthy donors. Repertoires were generated with immunoSEQ multiplex PCR, while TCRdb's copy carries only in-frame clones and drops some. The sample has around 69,000 clones, nearly 96% seen once. Trimming stripped 2 bases from V and 3 bases from J, with 13 bases between. CDR3 length equals 15 residues. Germline loops: CDR1 SGHTA, CDR2 FQGNSA. The chain employs TRBV7-2 and TRBJ1-1; D remains ambiguous. The receptor comes from a woman aged 18-35 years in good health and CMV-seropositive. Sequencing used PBMCs. Written as DNA, the CDR3 is TGTGCCAGCAGCTTAAGCCCCCTTAAAGACACTGAAGCTTTCTTT. Residues: CASSLSPLKDTEAFF.